The 25 T cell receptor beta chains reported below all come from one sample, sequenced in a study of T cell responses to AZD1222 COVID-19 vaccine. The protocol was immunoSEQ multiplex PCR, while the TCRdb copy is restricted to in-frame clones and leaves out a portion. The sample carries tens of thousands of clones, about three quarters recorded once. The sample here was peripheral blood, taken 28 days after the second AZD1222 dose. The receptors here all came from an adult who received the AZD1222 COVID-19 vaccine.

V gene TRBV7-8 combines with J gene TRBJ1-2; TRBD1 agrees at 7 bases. Per germline, CDR1 SGHVS and CDR2 FQNEAQ. After removal of 5 bases from V and 5 bases from J, the junction contained 5 bases not matched to a gene. The CDR3 consists of 13 residues. The CDR3 sequence: CASSATGAYGYTF. The CDR3 DNA reads as TGTGCCAGCAGCGCTACAGGGGCATATGGCTACACCTTC.

The gene calls are TRBV7-6 and TRBJ2-1; 8 bases map to TRBD2. The germline V gene has CDR1 SGHVS and CDR2 FNYEAQ. The CDR3 spans 15 residues. After removal of 6 bases from V and 5 bases from J, the junction contained 9 bases not matched to a gene. CDR3 sequence (DNA): TGTGCCAGCAGTCCACAGCGGGGGCCGAACAATGAGCAGTTCTTC. It specifies CASSPQRGPNNEQFF.

The chain uses TRBV5-5 and TRBJ2-3; no firm D call. Trimming shortened V by 0 bases and J by 5 bases, and 10 bases separated the two germline ends. Per germline, CDR1 SGHKS and CDR2 YYEKEE (reference sequence). The CDR3 covers 14 residues. The CDR3 nucleotides are TGTGCCAGCAGCTTGGATCTGACGGGAGATACGCAGTATTTT. This encodes CASSLDLTGDTQYF. Full variable domain (rest looked up from reference TRBV5-5 and TRBJ2-3): DAGVTQSPTHLIKTRGQQVTLRCSPISGHKSVSWYQQVLGQGPQFIFQYYEKEERGRGNFPDRFSARQFPNYSSELNVNALLLGDSALYLCASSLDLTGDTQYFGPGTRLTVL.

V gene TRBV7-6 combines with J gene TRBJ2-7, with 9 bases that match TRBD2. Germline assignment: CDR1 SGHVS and CDR2 FNYEAQ. The J segment lost 4 bases and the V segment lost 0 bases, leaving 1 base of the junction unmatched. CDR3 length equals 14 residues. The CDR3 region has the DNA TGTGCCAGCAGCTTAGCGGGACTAGCATACGAGCAGTACTTC. Amino acids: CASSLAGLAYEQYF.

The chain has TRBV3-1 (or the pseudogene TRBV3-2) and TRBJ2-1; D is perhaps TRBD1 (6 bases). The CDR3 has 15 amino acids. Germline-derived CDR1 and CDR2 are LGHDT and YNNKEL (reference sequence). Trimming stripped 4 bases from V and 5 bases from J, with 15 bases between. This chain's CDR3 is CASSRRGGADNEQFF. CDR3 sequence (DNA): TGTGCCAGCAGCCGAAGAGGGGGAGCTGACAATGAGCAGTTCTTC.

The rearrangement uses TRBV30 and TRBJ1-2; D call uncertain. This CDR3 comprises 14 residues. Germline CDR1 and CDR2: GTSNPN and SVGIG (reference sequence). V lost 1 base, J lost 4 bases, and 13 bases lay in between. The CDR3 loop reads CAWSEEGWSYGYTF. CDR3 in DNA: TGTGCCTGGAGTGAGGAGGGATGGAGCTATGGCTACACCTTC. The variable domain in full, completed from reference TRBV30 and TRBJ1-2, reads SQTIHQWPATLVQPVGSPLSLECTVEGTSNPNLYWYRQAAGRGLQLLFYSVGIGQISSEVPQNLSASRPQDRQFILSSKKLLLSDSGFYLCAWSEEGWSYGYTFGSGTRLTVV.

The gene calls are TRBV28 and TRBJ2-5; TRBD1 matches 8 bases. The germline CDR1 and CDR2 sequences are MDHEN and SYDVKM. CDR3 length: 14 residues. The junction had 9 bases not matched to a gene; V was cut back by 7 bases and J by 5 bases. CDR3 loop: CASTMMTGVETQYF. In DNA, the CDR3 is TGTGCCAGCACTATGATGACAGGGGTGGAGACCCAGTACTTC.

This chain uses TRBV6-6 with TRBJ2-1; 8 bases align to TRBD2. The CDR3 contains 16 residues. Trimming took 6 bases from V and 8 from J; bases not matched to a gene: 15. Germline loops: CDR1 MNHNY, CDR2 SVGAGI (reference sequence). The CDR3 sequence: CASSSPGLVIQDEQFF. The CDR3 coding sequence is TGTGCCAGCAGCTCCCCGGGACTAGTTATACAGGATGAGCAGTTCTTC.

The CDR3 sequence: CASSPGLAGANEQFF. As DNA, the CDR3 is TGTGCCAGCAGCCCGGGGCTAGCGGGAGCCAATGAGCAGTTCTTC. The genes are TRBV5-5 and TRBJ2-1, with 10 bases identical to TRBD2. V lost 4 bases to trimming and J lost 6 bases; unmatched junction nucleotides: 7. Germline V CDR1 and CDR2: SGHKS, YYEKEE (reference sequence). The CDR3 is 15 amino acids.

The rearrangement links TRBV30 to TRBJ1-2; D ambiguous. The V and J ends lost 4 bases and 4 bases respectively, with 13 bases between them. CDR1 and CDR2 from the germline V gene are GTSNPN and SVGIG (reference sequence). This CDR3 is 13 amino acids long. As DNA, the CDR3 is TGTGCCTGGACCCTCGGGAGCAGCTATGGCTACACCTTC. Translated: CAWTLGSSYGYTF.

The genes are TRBV23-1 and TRBJ2-1, with D perhaps TRBD1 or TRBD2 (5 bases each). TRBV23-1 is flagged as an ORF with uncertain function. There are 16 residues in the CDR3. V was shortened by 4 bases and J by 2 bases, with 15 bases between the two germline ends. CDR3 loop: CASSLKGRETYNEQFF. CDR3 nucleotides: TGCGCCAGCAGTCTAAAGGGCAGGGAGACCTACAATGAGCAGTTCTTC.

This sequence joins TRBV18 and TRBJ2-3, with D hard to call. V was clipped by 3 bases and J by 1 base, with 14 bases between them. The germline CDR1 and CDR2 sequences are KGHSH and LQKENI. The CDR3 covers 16 residues. The DNA of the CDR3 is TGTGCCAGCTCACCGAGTCAGATCGGCCGCACAGATACGCAGTATTTT. This gives the protein CASSPSQIGRTDTQYF.

This clone appeared a single time. The chain recombines TRBV19 with TRBJ1-5; 12 nucleotides match TRBD1. V dropped 9 bases and J dropped 4; count of bases not matched to a gene: 7. The CDR3 sequence is 15 residues long. Germline V gives CDR1 LNHDA, CDR2 SQIVND (reference sequence). CDR3 DNA: TGTGCCAGAGATTGGGACAGGGGGCTAAATCAGCCCCAGCATTTT. Translated: CARDWDRGLNQPQHF.

V and J are TRBV28 and TRBJ2-7; 8 bases are a match to TRBD2. Germline assignment: CDR1 MDHEN and CDR2 SYDVKM. This CDR3 region has 16 residues. With V trimmed by 5 bases and J by 2 bases, 11 bases remained unmatched. The CDR3 here is CASSAPRGGSAYEQYF. CDR3 coding DNA: TGTGCCAGCAGTGCCCCCCGGGGGGGTAGTGCCTACGAGCAGTACTTC.

The CDR3 region is CASSLIGPLAYGYTF. CDR3 DNA: TGTGCCAGCAGCTTGATCGGTCCCCTTGCGTATGGCTACACCTTC. The rearrangement joins TRBV5-6 to TRBJ1-2, with D uncertain. The length of the CDR3 is 15 residues. V lost 1 base and J lost 5, with 15 bases in between. CDR1 and CDR2 from the germline V gene are SGHDT and YYEEEE.

The chain couples TRBV6-2 or TRBV6-3 to TRBJ2-1, with D possibly TRBD1 on 6 matching bases. Deletions cut 0 bases from V and 6 bases from J, with 18 bases between. In germline, CDR1 is MNHEY, CDR2 SVGEGT. CDR3 size: 17 residues. In DNA, the CDR3 is TGTGCCAGCAGTTACTCGATTTTAACTGCCAGGGGCAATGAGCAGTTCTTC. Protein: CASSYSILTARGNEQFF.

The chain combines TRBV5-3 with TRBJ1-5; weak D call: TRBD1 (6 bases). TRBV5-3 is treated as an ORF (open reading frame) with a function not yet certain. V was shortened by 4 bases and J by 0 bases, with 14 bases between the two germline ends. The CDR3 is made up of 16 amino acids. The CDR3 nucleotides are TGTGCCAGAAGCCGAGGGGGGCGAGATAGCAATCAGCCCCAGCATTTT. This encodes CARSRGGRDSNQPQHF.

V and J are TRBV3-1 (or the pseudogene TRBV3-2) and TRBJ2-3; no reliable D call. Germline V gene lookup returns CDR1 LGHDT and CDR2 YNNKEL (reference sequence). V lost 1 base and J 2 bases, leaving 4 bases between the germline ends. The CDR3 is 13 residues long. As DNA, the CDR3 is TGTGCCAGCAGCCAAGGGCTCACAGATACGCAGTATTTT. This translates into CASSQGLTDTQYF.

The chain uses TRBV2 and TRBJ2-5; TRBD2 agrees at 11 bases. J lost 4 bases, V lost 5 bases, and 6 bases had no gene match. CDR3 length equals 15 residues. The germline gives CDR1 SNHLY, CDR2 FYNNEI. The DNA for the CDR3 is TGTGCCAGCAGTCGCGAGGGGACTAGCGGAGAGACCCAGTACTTC. Protein product: CASSREGTSGETQYF.

The chain joins TRBV20-1 to TRBJ2-4; D might be TRBD2 (5 bases). Germline lookup yields CDR1 DFQATT and CDR2 SNEGSKA (reference sequence). CDR3 size: 15 residues. Trimming took off 3 bases at V and 3 bases at J, with 15 bases between the two ends. The CDR3 DNA is TGCAGTGCTAGTTTTCTCCCCGGAGGCAAAAACATTCAGTACTTC. It yields the protein CSASFLPGGKNIQYF.

With respect to this clone: Different DNA sequences within this sample yield the same CDR3. The genes are TRBV28 and TRBJ1-2; the D gene is possibly TRBD1 (5 bases). The CDR3 runs 13 residues. Between the trimmed V and J ends, which lost 3 bases and 2 bases, there was a span of 7 bases. In germline, CDR1 is MDHEN, CDR2 SYDVKM. For the CDR3, the DNA is TGTGCCAGCAGTTTGCGGGGGAACTATGGCTACACCTTC. Encoded protein: CASSLRGNYGYTF.

The chain links TRBV5-1 to TRBJ2-1; TRBD2 agrees at 9 bases. CDR3 length equals 15 residues. V trimming: 4 bases; J trimming: 8 bases; junction bases outside the gene matches: 10. CDR1 is SGHRS and CDR2 is YFSETQ in the germline V gene. CDR3 in DNA: TGCGCCAGCAGCATTAGCGGGAGCATTACAGATGAGCAGTTCTTC. Encoded protein: CASSISGSITDEQFF.

The chain is built from TRBV11-2 and TRBJ2-1, with D tentatively TRBD2 (6 bases). The V end lost 5 bases, the J end lost 8 bases, and 19 bases lay between the germline ends. The CDR3 totals 15 residues. Germline V gene data show CDR1 as SGHAT and CDR2 as FQNNGV. The CDR3 sequence is CASSMAGLIRDEQFF. For the CDR3, the DNA is TGTGCCAGCAGCATGGCGGGACTTATAAGGGATGAGCAGTTCTTC.

This chain joins TRBV28 and TRBJ2-2; TRBD2 might be the D (6 bases). This CDR3 is built from 17 residues. Germline-derived CDR1 and CDR2 are MDHEN and SYDVKM. The V and J ends lost 5 bases and 2 bases respectively, with 18 bases between them. Here the CDR3 DNA reads TGTGCCAGCAGTACCCCTGGAGGGGTAGGAAACACCGGGGAGCTGTTTTTT. Its protein product is CASSTPGGVGNTGELFF.

This chain uses TRBV28 with TRBJ1-2; D is possibly TRBD1 (5 bases). The CDR3 contains 18 residues. The germline V gene encodes CDR1 MDHEN and CDR2 SYDVKM. Trimming pared 5 bases from V and 0 bases from J, leaving 22 bases between. CDR3 coding DNA: TGTGCCAGCAGTCCTTTACTTTGGACAATTCGAGCTAACTATGGCTACACCTTC. Translation gives CASSPLLWTIRANYGYTF.